The present entry profiles one TCR beta chain with its context. The antigen is undetermined. Deep level was the assay's run setting. Assay used: immunoSEQ multiplex PCR; TCRdb lists only in-frame clones, some missing. The sample shows 1.6 million or so clones, approximately 96% of them seen only once. The sample belongs to a study of shared clonotypes between healthy human individuals. General study findings and limits: Incomplete sequencing of sorted subsets was indicated by rarefaction despite large depth.

The donors, healthy adults who were HIV-negative, had experienced no recent acute infections or vaccinations. The split of CD4+ cells yielded CD45RA+ naive and CD45RA-negative memory subsets. CDR1 SNHLY and CDR2 FYNNEI come from the germline V gene. Trimming removed 4 bases from V and 2 bases from J; junction bases left unmatched: 5. The CDR3 has 16 amino acids. J is TRBJ2-4 and V is TRBV2; 10 bases fit TRBD1. The TCR sequence derives from a man aged 30 to 39 in good health. The sample was naive CD4+ T cells sorted from blood. Noted subset: CD45RA+ positively selected. This CDR3 is CASSGQGAGTKNIQYF. The CDR3 bases are TGTGCCAGCAGTGGACAGGGGGCTGGGACCAAAAACATTCAGTACTTC. Full variable domain (remainder filled in from reference TRBV2 and TRBJ2-4): EPEVTQTPSHQVTQMGQEVILRCVPISNHLYFYWYRQILGQKVEFLVSFYNNEISEKSEIFDDQFSVERPDGSNFTLKIRSTKLEDSAMYFCASSGQGAGTKNIQYFGAGTRLSVL.